These 14 T cell receptor beta chains were all obtained from the same sample, sequenced in a study of cytomegalovirus exposure and HLA in healthy donors. The PCR was carried out with 60 Vbeta primers and 13 Jbeta primers. Profiled with immunoSEQ multiplex PCR; TCRdb holds only in-frame clones, not every one. The sample lists about 150,000 clones; 80% to 90% were seen once. Sequenced input: PBMCs. The receptors come from a woman in her 40s in good health and CMV-seropositive.

The V and J genes are TRBV5-4 and TRBJ1-1, with TRBD1 identical over 9 bases. J lost 4 bases, V lost 0 bases, and 13 bases had no gene match. The CDR3 spans 18 residues. CDR1 is SGHNT and CDR2 is YYREEE in the germline V gene (reference sequence). CDR3 in amino acids: CASSLGPPTGTGPTEAFF. Here the CDR3 DNA reads TGTGCCAGCAGCTTGGGGCCCCCAACCGGGACAGGGCCCACTGAAGCTTTCTTT.

The chain carries TRBV5-4 and TRBJ2-7; 11 bases map to TRBD1. CDR3 length equals 17 residues. Unmatched junction bases numbered 14, after V lost 4 bases and J lost 5 bases. CDR1 is SGHNT, CDR2 YYREEE, per germline (reference sequence). In DNA, the CDR3 is TGTGCCAGCAGCCCCGGGACAGGGGGGATCCTGCTCCACGAGCAGTACTTC. This sequence encodes CASSPGTGGILLHEQYF. The full variable domain, its missing parts supplied by reference TRBV5-4 and TRBJ2-7, is ETGVTQSPTHLIKTRGQQVTLRCSSQSGHNTVSWYQQALGQGPQFIFQYYREEENGRGNFPPRFSGLQFPNYSSELNVNALELDDSALYLCASSPGTGGILLHEQYFGPGTRLTVT.

J is TRBJ2-7 and V is TRBV27, with 10 bases that match TRBD2. The V gene's germline CDR1 is MNHEY and CDR2 SMNVEV (reference sequence). Germline trimming cut 4 bases from V and 4 bases from J; bases unmatched to any gene: 7. The CDR3 is 15 residues long. CDR3 sequence (DNA): TGTGCCAGCAGTTACCGCGGACTAGCGGTATACGAGCAGTACTTC. Protein product: CASSYRGLAVYEQYF.

The chain recombines TRBV5-1 with TRBJ2-5; tentatively, D is TRBD1 (6 bases). Germline values: CDR1 SGHRS, CDR2 YFSETQ. The CDR3 runs to 15 residues. V was pared by 0 bases and J by 5 bases, with 14 bases between. The CDR3 DNA reads as TGCGCCAGCAGCTTGGTGGAAGACAGGTGGGAGACCCAGTACTTC. Translated, it gives CASSLVEDRWETQYF.

The rearrangement uses TRBV18 and TRBJ1-1, with D tentatively TRBD1 (5 bases). The germline V gene has CDR1 KGHSH and CDR2 LQKENI. The CDR3 length is 14 residues. CDR3 protein: CASVGRQGNTEAFF. The DNA of the CDR3 is TGTGCGTCAGTTGGGAGGCAGGGTAACACTGAAGCTTTCTTT. Full variable domain (missing parts from reference TRBV18 and TRBJ1-1): NAGVMQNPRHLVRRRGQEARLRCSPMKGHSHVYWYRQLPEEGLKFMVYLQKENIIDESGMPKERFSAEFPKEGPSILRIQQVVRGDSAAYFCASVGRQGNTEAFFGQGTRLTVV.

The CDR3, as DNA: TGCGCCAGCAGCTCCGGACTAGCGGGAGGGATAGTAGTAACAGATACGCAGTATTTT. This sequence encodes CASSSGLAGGIVVTDTQYF. The V call is TRBV5-1, the J call TRBJ2-3, with 15 bases lining up with TRBD2. Germline loops: CDR1 SGHRS, CDR2 YFSETQ. This CDR3 has 19 residues. Trimming cost V 3 bases and J 3 bases; bases outside gene matches: 11.

J is TRBJ2-7 and V is TRBV11-2, with a possible D match to TRBD1 (5 bases). Germline lookup yields CDR1 SGHAT and CDR2 FQNNGV. This CDR3 contains 12 residues. The V and J ends lost 3 bases and 4 bases respectively, with 7 bases between them. CDR3 DNA sequence: TGTGCCAGCAGCTTTAGACAGTACGAGCAGTACTTC. Translating gives CASSFRQYEQYF.

This chain links TRBV6-4 with TRBJ2-2; D may be TRBD2 (5 bases). Germline values: CDR1 MRHNA, CDR2 SNTAGT. There are 14 residues in the CDR3. Trimming took 9 bases from V and 0 from J, leaving 11 bases between them. The CDR3 spells CASKLDANTGELFF. DNA of the CDR3: TGTGCCAGTAAACTAGATGCGAACACCGGGGAGCTGTTTTTT.

The rearrangement uses TRBV29-1 and TRBJ1-2; weak D call: TRBD1 (5 bases). The CDR3 is 13 residues long. Germline V gives CDR1 SQVTM, CDR2 ANQGSEA. Trimming stripped 1 base from V and 6 bases from J, with 12 bases between. The CDR3 region is CSVEVRRADGYTF. CDR3 bases: TGCAGCGTTGAAGTTCGCAGGGCGGATGGCTACACCTTC. The full variable domain, its missing parts supplied by reference TRBV29-1 and TRBJ1-2, is SAVISQKPSRDICQRGTSLTIQCQVDSQVTMMFWYRQQPGQSLTLIATANQGSEATYESGFVIDKFPISRPNLTFSTLTVSNMSPEDSSIYLCSVEVRRADGYTFGSGTRLTVV.

This sequence joins TRBV7-2 and TRBJ1-3; possibly TRBD1 for D (5 bases). CDR3 length: 13 amino acids. The germline V and J ends were trimmed by 8 bases and 0 bases, with 8 bases remaining between them. The germline CDR1 and CDR2 sequences are SGHTA and FQGNSA. For the CDR3, the DNA is TGTGCCAGCGGGGCAAGCTCTGGAAACACCATATATTTT. Protein product: CASGASSGNTIYF.

The chain uses TRBV7-8 and TRBJ1-1; D remains unclear. The V end lost 2 bases, the J end lost 1 base, and 8 bases lay between the germline ends. This CDR3 region has 14 residues. Germline V gene data show CDR1 as SGHVS and CDR2 as FQNEAQ. In DNA, the CDR3 is TGTGCCAGCAGCTTACGGGAACCGAACACTGAAGCTTTCTTT. Its protein product is CASSLREPNTEAFF.

The chain recombines TRBV7-9 with TRBJ2-7; 8 nucleotides match TRBD1. J was trimmed by 6 bases and V by 3 bases; bases with no gene match: 4. CDR3 length equals 13 residues. Germline CDR1 reads SEHNR; CDR2 reads FQNEAQ (reference sequence). CDR3 nucleotide sequence: TGTGCCAGCAGCTTGGTAGGGACAGGCGAGCAGTACTTC. Its translation: CASSLVGTGEQYF. The complete variable domain, with remaining parts taken from reference TRBV7-9 and TRBJ2-7, reads DTGVSQNPRHKITKRGQNVTFRCDPISEHNRLYWYRQTLGQGPEFLTYFQNEAQLEKSRLLSDRFSAERPKGSFSTLEIQRTEQGDSAMYLCASSLVGTGEQYFGPGTRLTVT.

The chain combines TRBV5-4 with TRBJ2-5, with 11 bases aligning to TRBD2. The CDR3 sequence is 18 residues long. Germline CDR1 is SGHNT and CDR2 is YYREEE (reference sequence). The V segment lost 2 bases and the J segment 0 bases; nucleotides outside the gene matches: 9. The CDR3 DNA reads as TGTGCCAGCAGCTTAGGGCTAGCGGGGGGCCCGTACCAAGAGACCCAGTACTTC. Encoded protein: CASSLGLAGGPYQETQYF.

The chain combines TRBV29-1 with TRBJ2-7; a possible D gene is TRBD1 (5 bases). The CDR3 is 11 residues long. Germline CDR1 and CDR2: SQVTM and ANQGSEA. V gave up 5 bases and J gave up 3 bases, with 8 bases separating them. This chain's CDR3 is CSVKTVYEQYF. DNA for the CDR3: TGCAGCGTTAAGACAGTCTACGAGCAGTACTTC.